The rows below give T cell receptor beta chains drawn from one sample of a study of cytomegalovirus exposure and HLA in healthy donors. The assay was immunoSEQ multiplex PCR, and TCRdb's table has in-frame clones only and misses some. The table lists about 150,000 clones, 55% to 75% of them singletons. The sequencing sample was made of PBMCs. These receptors were obtained from a woman aged 55 to 70 in good health and CMV-seropositive. The CDR3 runs from the conserved cysteine through the conserved F or W. The order of the fields is clone size, V gene, D gene, J gene, CDR3 DNA, CDR3 protein. D genes are given only for firm matches. Not all rows give a size; the values are once, few, many and, for expanded clones, a class.

clone_size: few; v_call: TRBV7-9; d_call: .; j_call: TRBJ2-7; cdr3_nt: TGTGCCAGCAGCTCCCCACGGGGTATGAACGAGCAGTACTTC; cdr3_aa: CASSSPRGMNEQYF
clone_size: .; v_call: TRBV7-6; d_call: TRBD2; j_call: TRBJ2-1; cdr3_nt: TGTGCCAGCAGCTCGTATCCGGGACTAGCGGGCGTGCCCTACAATGAGCAGTTCTTC; cdr3_aa: CASSSYPGLAGVPYNEQFF
clone_size: .; v_call: TRBV28; d_call: TRBD2; j_call: TRBJ2-7; cdr3_nt: TGTGCCAGCAGAACGCTAGCGGGAGGGCCTAGGGGGGAGCAGTACTTC; cdr3_aa: CASRTLAGGPRGEQYF
clone_size: .; v_call: TRBV5-1; d_call: TRBD2; j_call: TRBJ2-1; cdr3_nt: TGCGCCAGCAGCTTGAACCTAGCGGGAGCCGGTGAGCAGTTCTTC; cdr3_aa: CASSLNLAGAGEQFF
clone_size: .; v_call: TRBV5-1; d_call: .; j_call: TRBJ2-7; cdr3_nt: TGCGCCAGCAGCCGGCCGCAGGGGCGGGAGATAATGGACGAGCAGTACTTC; cdr3_aa: CASSRPQGREIMDEQYF
clone_size: .; v_call: TRBV7-2; d_call: .; j_call: TRBJ2-7; cdr3_nt: TGTGCCAGCAGCTCATCAGGGGTTGGGGTTTACGAGCAGTACTTC; cdr3_aa: CASSSSGVGVYEQYF
clone_size: .; v_call: TRBV5-4; d_call: TRBD2; j_call: TRBJ2-2; cdr3_nt: TGTGCCAGCAGACCTACTAGCGGGAGGACAAACACCGGGGAGCTGTTTTTT; cdr3_aa: CASRPTSGRTNTGELFF
clone_size: .; v_call: TRBV9; d_call: .; j_call: TRBJ2-3; cdr3_nt: TGTGCCAGCAGCAAACTAGGGAGCACAGATACGCAGTATTTT; cdr3_aa: CASSKLGSTDTQYF
clone_size: once; v_call: TRBV19; d_call: .; j_call: TRBJ2-1; cdr3_nt: TGTGCCAGTAGTACCGGAATTGGGCAGTTTTTCGACAATGAGCAGTTCTTC; cdr3_aa: CASSTGIGQFFDNEQFF
clone_size: .; v_call: TRBV4-3; d_call: .; j_call: TRBJ2-1; cdr3_nt: TGCGCCAGCAGCCAACCAACATCCCTAGGGGGAGTCAACAATGAGCAGTTCTTC; cdr3_aa: CASSQPTSLGGVNNEQFF
clone_size: .; v_call: TRBV4-1; d_call: .; j_call: TRBJ2-1; cdr3_nt: TGCGCCAGCATAAATGAGCAGTTCTTC; cdr3_aa: CASINEQFF
clone_size: .; v_call: TRBV19; d_call: TRBD2; j_call: TRBJ2-5; cdr3_nt: TGTGCCAGTAGTATAGGAGCGGGAGTTGAAGAGACCCAGTACTTC; cdr3_aa: CASSIGAGVEETQYF
clone_size: .; v_call: TRBV27; d_call: TRBD2; j_call: TRBJ2-5; cdr3_nt: TGTGCCAGCAGTTTATCGTTATTACCGGGACTAGCGAAAGAGACCCAGTACTTC; cdr3_aa: CASSLSLLPGLAKETQYF
clone_size: few; v_call: TRBV7-9; d_call: TRBD1; j_call: TRBJ2-7; cdr3_nt: TGTGCCAGCAGCAACCCCCGGGACAGGGCTACCTACGAGCAGTACTTC; cdr3_aa: CASSNPRDRATYEQYF
clone_size: .; v_call: TRBV13; d_call: .; j_call: TRBJ2-7; cdr3_nt: TGTGCCAGCAGCTCGGACAGTACCTACGAGCAGTACTTC; cdr3_aa: CASSSDSTYEQYF
clone_size: .; v_call: TRBV5-1; d_call: TRBD2; j_call: TRBJ2-7; cdr3_nt: TGCGCCAGCAGCGTACTAGCGGGAGGGGGGGGCGAGCAGTACTTC; cdr3_aa: CASSVLAGGGGEQYF
clone_size: .; v_call: TRBV5-1; d_call: .; j_call: TRBJ2-3; cdr3_nt: TGTGCCAGCAGCCTGGGGGGAGCCGGCACAGATACGCAGTATTTT; cdr3_aa: CASSLGGAGTDTQYF
clone_size: .; v_call: TRBV19; d_call: .; j_call: TRBJ2-6; cdr3_nt: TGTGCCAGTAGTATGGCAGCTGGGGCCAACGTCCTGACTTTC; cdr3_aa: CASSMAAGANVLTF
clone_size: .; v_call: TRBV5-1; d_call: TRBD2; j_call: TRBJ2-2; cdr3_nt: TGCGCCAGCAGCTTGTGGACTAGCGAGACCGGGGAGCTGTTTTTT; cdr3_aa: CASSLWTSETGELFF
clone_size: .; v_call: TRBV12-2; d_call: .; j_call: TRBJ1-5; cdr3_nt: TGTGCAAGTCGCTCCCGGGGGAGGGTCCTACATCAGCCCCAGCATTTT; cdr3_aa: CASRSRGRVLHQPQHF
clone_size: .; v_call: TRBV19; d_call: .; j_call: TRBJ1-4; cdr3_nt: TGTGCCAGTAGTATTTGGAGGACGAATGAAAAACTGTTTTTT; cdr3_aa: CASSIWRTNEKLFF
clone_size: .; v_call: TRBV29-1; d_call: TRBD2; j_call: TRBJ2-7; cdr3_nt: TGCAGCGTTGCCCGGGAGGATAGCGAGCAGTACTTC; cdr3_aa: CSVAREDSEQYF
clone_size: .; v_call: TRBV5-8; d_call: TRBD1; j_call: TRBJ2-7; cdr3_nt: TGTGCCAGTAGACAGGGTGCGCGAGAGCAGTACTTC; cdr3_aa: CASRQGAREQYF
clone_size: .; v_call: TRBV7-2; d_call: TRBD1; j_call: TRBJ1-2; cdr3_nt: TGTGCCAGCAGCTTTGGACAGGGAGCTAACTATGGCTACACCTTC; cdr3_aa: CASSFGQGANYGYTF
clone_size: .; v_call: TRBV7-7; d_call: .; j_call: TRBJ2-5; cdr3_nt: TGTGCTAGCAGCTTAGCCGGGAGCGTCGGAGAGACCCAGTACTTC; cdr3_aa: CASSLAGSVGETQYF
clone_size: .; v_call: TRBV28; d_call: TRBD2; j_call: TRBJ2-3; cdr3_nt: TGTGCCGGAGCTGGGAGGGCCCGGCCAGATACGCAGTATTTT; cdr3_aa: CAGAGRARPDTQYF
clone_size: .; v_call: TRBV6-6; d_call: .; j_call: TRBJ1-1; cdr3_nt: TGTGCCAGCAGTGATCTATCGGGAACTGAAGCTTTCTTT; cdr3_aa: CASSDLSGTEAFF
clone_size: .; v_call: TRBV30; d_call: .; j_call: TRBJ2-1; cdr3_nt: TGTGCCTGGAGTTATCATGAGCAGTTCTTC; cdr3_aa: CAWSYHEQFF
clone_size: .; v_call: TRBV27; d_call: .; j_call: TRBJ1-2; cdr3_nt: TGTGCCAGCAGTTTGGGGGGGGATGGCTACACCTTC; cdr3_aa: CASSLGGDGYTF
clone_size: .; v_call: TRBV30; d_call: .; j_call: TRBJ2-5; cdr3_nt: TGTGCCTGGACCCCGGGTTTCAACCGCGTCGGGACCCAGTACTTC; cdr3_aa: CAWTPGFNRVGTQYF
clone_size: .; v_call: TRBV25-1; d_call: TRBD1; j_call: TRBJ1-1; cdr3_nt: TGTGCCAGCAGCCCCCTAGGGGGCGAGAACACTGAAGCTTTCTTT; cdr3_aa: CASSPLGGENTEAFF
clone_size: .; v_call: TRBV29-1; d_call: TRBD1; j_call: TRBJ1-2; cdr3_nt: TGCAGCGTTGGGGACAGGGGAAACGGCTACACCTTC; cdr3_aa: CSVGDRGNGYTF
clone_size: .; v_call: TRBV7-2; d_call: TRBD2; j_call: TRBJ2-2; cdr3_nt: TGTGCCAGCAGCTTAAGGCGCGGGAGGGCCGGCGGGGAGCTGTTTTTT; cdr3_aa: CASSLRRGRAGGELFF
clone_size: .; v_call: TRBV7-3; d_call: .; j_call: TRBJ2-7; cdr3_nt: TGTGCCAGCAGCTTATATCAGGGCCCCTACGAGCAGTACTTC; cdr3_aa: CASSLYQGPYEQYF
clone_size: .; v_call: TRBV7-6; d_call: .; j_call: TRBJ2-3; cdr3_nt: TGTGCCAGCAGCTGGGCCGGGGCGCAGTATTTT; cdr3_aa: CASSWAGAQYF
clone_size: .; v_call: TRBV6-5; d_call: .; j_call: TRBJ1-1; cdr3_nt: TGTGCCAGCAGTTATAGGGGACAGAACACTGAAGCTTTCTTT; cdr3_aa: CASSYRGQNTEAFF
clone_size: .; v_call: TRBV14; d_call: TRBD1; j_call: TRBJ1-1; cdr3_nt: TGTGCCAGCAGATGGGACAGGAACACTGAAGCTTTCTTT; cdr3_aa: CASRWDRNTEAFF
clone_size: .; v_call: TRBV6-5; d_call: TRBD1; j_call: TRBJ2-1; cdr3_nt: TGTGCCAGCAGGGATACAGGGGGCGGGAATGAGCAGTTCTTC; cdr3_aa: CASRDTGGGNEQFF
clone_size: .; v_call: TRBV30; d_call: .; j_call: TRBJ2-7; cdr3_nt: TGTGCCTGGAATGGGGACAACTACGAGCAGTACTTC; cdr3_aa: CAWNGDNYEQYF
clone_size: .; v_call: TRBV5-1; d_call: TRBD2; j_call: TRBJ2-3; cdr3_nt: TGCGCCAGCAGCCCGATAGCGGGAGGGAGCACAGATACGCAGTATTTT; cdr3_aa: CASSPIAGGSTDTQYF
clone_size: few; v_call: TRBV7-3; d_call: TRBD2; j_call: TRBJ2-5; cdr3_nt: TGTGCCAGCAGCTTAATGGGGGGAGGGCCTCAGGAGACCCAGTACTTC; cdr3_aa: CASSLMGGGPQETQYF
clone_size: .; v_call: TRBV2; d_call: .; j_call: TRBJ1-2; cdr3_nt: TGTGCCAGCCCCGACAGGAGTGGTCTTGGCTACACCTTC; cdr3_aa: CASPDRSGLGYTF